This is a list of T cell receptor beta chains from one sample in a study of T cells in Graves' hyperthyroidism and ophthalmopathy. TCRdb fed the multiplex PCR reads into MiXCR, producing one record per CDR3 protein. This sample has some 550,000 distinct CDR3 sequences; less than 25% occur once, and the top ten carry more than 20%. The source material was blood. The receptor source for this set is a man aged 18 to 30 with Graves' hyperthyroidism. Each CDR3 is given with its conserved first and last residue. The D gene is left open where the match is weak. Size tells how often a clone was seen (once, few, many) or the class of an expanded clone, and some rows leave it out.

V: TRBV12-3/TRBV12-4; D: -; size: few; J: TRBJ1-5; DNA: TGTGCCAGCAGTAACGGGCAGCCCCAGCATTTT; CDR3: CASSNGQPQHF
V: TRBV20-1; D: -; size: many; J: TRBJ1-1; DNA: TGCAGTGCCGACCGGGACCCTGGCTCCGTTGCTTTCTTT; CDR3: CSADRDPGSVAFF
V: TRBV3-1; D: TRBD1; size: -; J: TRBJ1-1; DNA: TGTGCCAGCAGCCCGCGGGGACAGGGGGGCACTGAAGCTTTCTTT; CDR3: CASSPRGQGGTEAFF
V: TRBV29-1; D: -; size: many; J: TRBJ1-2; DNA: TGCAGCGTTGAAAATTACAGGCTTGGCTACACCTTC; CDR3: CSVENYRLGYTF
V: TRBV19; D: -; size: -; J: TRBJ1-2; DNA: TGTGCCAGTAGTATCCCCAGGGCGGATGGCTACACCTTC; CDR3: CASSIPRADGYTF
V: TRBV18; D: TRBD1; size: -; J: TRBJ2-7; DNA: TGTGCCAGCTCAGGGACAGGGGTGAGCGAGCAGTACTTC; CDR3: CASSGTGVSEQYF
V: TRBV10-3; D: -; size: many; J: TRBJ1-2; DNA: TGTGCCATCAGTGAGTCGGGGCAGCCGAACTATGGCTACACCTTC; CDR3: CAISESGQPNYGYTF
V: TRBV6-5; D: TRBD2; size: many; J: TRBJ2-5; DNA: TGTGCCAGCAGTTACCAGGCTAGCGGGGGCCGAGAGACCCAGTACTTC; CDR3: CASSYQASGGRETQYF
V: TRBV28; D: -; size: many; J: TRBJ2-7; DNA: TGTGCCAGCAGTGGACGTCGGGACGGCTACGAGCAGTACTTC; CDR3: CASSGRRDGYEQYF
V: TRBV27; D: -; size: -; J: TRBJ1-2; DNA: TGTGCCAGCAGTCACAGCGGTCGGAGTGGCTACACCTTC; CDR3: CASSHSGRSGYTF
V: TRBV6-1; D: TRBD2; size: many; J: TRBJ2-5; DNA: TGTGCCAGCAGCCCTGGACTAGCGGGGCCGAAAGAGACCCAGTACTTC; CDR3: CASSPGLAGPKETQYF
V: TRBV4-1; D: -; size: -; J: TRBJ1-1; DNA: TGCGCCAGCAGCCAAGTTTGGGGAGGCGAATCTGAAGCTTTCTTT; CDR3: CASSQVWGGESEAFF
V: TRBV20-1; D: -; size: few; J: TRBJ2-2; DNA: TGCGGGGGATGGATGAACACCGGGGAGCTGTTTTTT; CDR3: CGGWMNTGELFF
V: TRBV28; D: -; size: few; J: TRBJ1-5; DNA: TGTGCCAGCAGTTTCTCCCTAGGGCTGCGGCCCCAGCATTTT; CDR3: CASSFSLGLRPQHF
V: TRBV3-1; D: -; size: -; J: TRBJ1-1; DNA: TGTGCCAGCAGCCATGGGGAGCAGGGATCGGCTTTCTTT; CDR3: CASSHGEQGSAFF
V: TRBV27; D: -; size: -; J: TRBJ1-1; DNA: TGTGCCAGCAGTTTAGCAGCAGGACCCGATGAAGCTTTCTTT; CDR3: CASSLAAGPDEAFF
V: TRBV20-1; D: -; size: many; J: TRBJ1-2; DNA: TGCAGTGCTAGAGATCGCATGGGGGTCGGGGGCTATGGCTACACCTTC; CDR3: CSARDRMGVGGYGYTF
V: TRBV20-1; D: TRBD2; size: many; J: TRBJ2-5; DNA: TGCAGTGCAGAAAGGGCTAGCGGGGGGGTAGAGACCCAGTACTTC; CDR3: CSAERASGGVETQYF
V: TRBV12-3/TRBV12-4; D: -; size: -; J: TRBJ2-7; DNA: TGTGCCAGCGCCTCACCGGGACGCTCCTACGAGCAGTACTTC; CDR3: CASASPGRSYEQYF
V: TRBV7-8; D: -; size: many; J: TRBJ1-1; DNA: TGTGCCAGCAAAAACGACAGACTGATGAACACTGAAGCTTTCTTT; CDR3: CASKNDRLMNTEAFF
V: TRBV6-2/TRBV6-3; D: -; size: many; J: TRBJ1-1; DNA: TGTGCCAGCACTAGAGCGTCTGCCTGGCCCACTGAAGCTTTCTTT; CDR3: CASTRASAWPTEAFF
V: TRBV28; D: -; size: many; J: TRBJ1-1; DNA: TGTGCCAGCACAGGGACCTACGGGAAGAACACTGAAGCTTTCTTT; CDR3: CASTGTYGKNTEAFF
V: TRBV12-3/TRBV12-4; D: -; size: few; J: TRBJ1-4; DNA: TGTGCCAGCAGTTTAGCAACTAATGAAAAACTGTTTTTT; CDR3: CASSLATNEKLFF
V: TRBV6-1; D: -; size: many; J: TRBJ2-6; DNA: TGTGCCAGCAACCGGGGAAGGGGGGCCAACGTCCTGACTTTC; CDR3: CASNRGRGANVLTF
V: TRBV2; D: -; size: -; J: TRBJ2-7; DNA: TGTGCCAGCAGTGAACACACGTCAGCGAGCGAGCAGTACTTC; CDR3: CASSEHTSASEQYF
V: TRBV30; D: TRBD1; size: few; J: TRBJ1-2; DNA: TGTGCCTGGAGTGTACGGGACAGGAATAACTATGGCTACACCTTC; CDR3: CAWSVRDRNNYGYTF
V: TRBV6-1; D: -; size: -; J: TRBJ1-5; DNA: TGTGCCAGCAGTCCCTCCAGGCAGCCCCAGCATTTT; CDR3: CASSPSRQPQHF
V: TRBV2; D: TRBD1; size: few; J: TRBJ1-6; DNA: TGTGCCAGCGGAGGACAGGCGAGCTCCTATAATTCACCCCTCCACTTT; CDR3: CASGGQASSYNSPLHF
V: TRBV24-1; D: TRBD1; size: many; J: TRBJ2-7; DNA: TGTGCCAGTGCGTCGGGACAGGACCCCTACGAGCAGTACTTC; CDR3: CASASGQDPYEQYF
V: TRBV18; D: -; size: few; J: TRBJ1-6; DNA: TGTGCCAGCTCACCCTCGGACACCCGTCCCCTCCACTTT; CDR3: CASSPSDTRPLHF
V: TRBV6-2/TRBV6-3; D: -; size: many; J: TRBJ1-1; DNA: TGTGCCAGCAGTTACCTAAGGTGGGAGACTGAAGCTTTCTTT; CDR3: CASSYLRWETEAFF
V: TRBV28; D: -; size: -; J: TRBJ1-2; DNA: TGTGCCAGCAGTTATTGGGGATCACCCAACTATGGCTACACCTTC; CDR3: CASSYWGSPNYGYTF
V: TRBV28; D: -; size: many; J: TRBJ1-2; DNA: TGTGCCAGCAGTTTATCGCGGGCCTCACGGAAGGACGTATATGGCTACACCTTC; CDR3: CASSLSRASRKDVYGYTF
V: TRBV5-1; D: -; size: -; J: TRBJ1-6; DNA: TGCGCCAGCAGCTTGGGAGAACACCGGTTAAATTCACCCCTCCACTTT; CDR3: CASSLGEHRLNSPLHF
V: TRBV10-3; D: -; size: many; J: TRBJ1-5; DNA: TGTGCCATCAGTGAGGAAAGGTTCAATCAGCCCCAGCATTTT; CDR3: CAISEERFNQPQHF
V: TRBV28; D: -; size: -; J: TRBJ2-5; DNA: TGTGCCAGCAGTTTGTATCGGGAGACCCAGTACTTC; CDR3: CASSLYRETQYF
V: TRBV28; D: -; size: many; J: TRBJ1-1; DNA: TGTGCCAGCAGTTACAGGCTCATGAACACTGAAGCTTTCTTT; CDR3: CASSYRLMNTEAFF
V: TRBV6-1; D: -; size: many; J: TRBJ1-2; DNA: TGTGCCAGCAGTGAACATGGGGGGATGAACTATGGCTACACCTTC; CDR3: CASSEHGGMNYGYTF
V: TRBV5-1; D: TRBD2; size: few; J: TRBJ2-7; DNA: TGCGCCAGCAGCGCGGGACTAGCGGGGGCCTACTCCTACGAGCAGTACTTC; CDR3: CASSAGLAGAYSYEQYF
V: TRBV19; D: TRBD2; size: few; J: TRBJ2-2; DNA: TGTGCCAGTAGTATAACCCGCCGGGCGGGAGTCGACACCGGGGAGCTGTTTTTT; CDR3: CASSITRRAGVDTGELFF
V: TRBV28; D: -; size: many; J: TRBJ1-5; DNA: TGTGCCAGCACTGGGACCCTCAATCAGCCCCAGCATTTT; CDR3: CASTGTLNQPQHF
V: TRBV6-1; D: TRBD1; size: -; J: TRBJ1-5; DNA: TGTGCCAGCAGTGAAGGAGACAGGGATAATCAGCCCCAGCATTTT; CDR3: CASSEGDRDNQPQHF
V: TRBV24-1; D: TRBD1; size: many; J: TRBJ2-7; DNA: TGTGCCACCAGTGATGGGCCGACAGGGAGCTCCTACGAGCAGTACTTC; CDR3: CATSDGPTGSSYEQYF
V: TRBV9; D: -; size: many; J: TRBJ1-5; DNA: TGTGCCAGCAGCGTAGTACACGAGTATCAGCCCCAGCATTTT; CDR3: CASSVVHEYQPQHF